Sequencing of this T cell receptor beta chain was carried out in a study of blood T cell repertoires in COVID-19. Study-level background: T cells, B-cell-depleted T cells, or PBMCs provided the cDNA or gDNA that served as material.

The CDR3 totals 12 residues. The V gene lost 4 bases and the J gene lost 4 bases, with 8 bases spanning the gap. Germline CDR1 is SGHRS and CDR2 is YFSETQ. A single count supports this clone. Sequenced by immunoSEQ multiplex PCR; TCRdb stores in-frame clones only, minus some. The sample shows roughly 30,000 clones, around 84% of them seen only once. The chain joins TRBV5-1 to TRBJ1-2; tentative D call: TRBD1 (6 bases). The specimen sequenced was peripheral blood. The sequence derives from a man between 65 and 80 years old with acute or convalescent COVID-19. CDR3 loop: CASSQDSYGYTF. The CDR3 bases are TGCGCCAGCAGCCAGGACAGCTATGGCTACACCTTC.